This TCR beta chain was retrieved from a study of sequential checkpoint blockade in melanoma. Study summary: First-line arms were nivolumab then ipilimumab, or the reverse, randomized 1:1. Each arm's sequence ended with maintenance nivolumab.

This table comes from immunoSEQ multiplex PCR, and its TCRdb copy is limited to in-frame clones, with some not included. The table shows 30,000 to 40,000 clones, with roughly 85% occurring only once. Treatment described: randomized to nivolumab then ipilimumab (arm A) or the reverse (arm B). Patients had received no earlier DNA-damaging chemotherapy. From thawed PBMCs, live CD3+CD8+ cells negative for CD19 and CD56 were sorted. Trimming stripped 1 base from V and 3 bases from J, with 12 bases between. This CDR3 comprises 15 residues. Germline CDR1 and CDR2: LNHDA and SQIVND (reference sequence). The gene calls are TRBV19 and TRBJ1-1; D may be TRBD1 (5 bases). The source material was CD8+ T cells sorted from blood (inferred from file names), sampled from a patient given nivolumab and ipilimumab in sequence. This receptor was obtained from a human donor with melanoma. CDR3 in amino acids: CASSIGGRGYTEAFF. The CDR3 bases are TGTGCCAGTAGTATAGGAGGTAGGGGTTACACTGAAGCTTTCTTT.